This entry features one TCR beta chain sequence. Antigen: not known. The data are from a study of T cell responses to AZD1222 COVID-19 vaccine. General observations from the study: A mostly white British donor set with more females was recruited, and clonal diversity was possibly underestimated. There were repertoire samples only from the period after the peak T cell response.

Repertoires were generated with immunoSEQ multiplex PCR, while TCRdb's copy carries only in-frame clones and drops some. This table has 100,000 to 150,000 clones, over 90% appearing once. V was cut by 1 base and J by 4 bases, with 13 bases left in between. Germline-derived CDR1 and CDR2 are LGHDT and YNNKEL (reference sequence). The CDR3 sequence is 15 residues long. This chain links TRBV3-1 (or the pseudogene TRBV3-2) with TRBJ1-2, with D unclear. The TCR sequence derives from an adult in good health. The sequences come from peripheral blood, collected on day 0 of AZD1222 vaccination. CDR3 DNA: TGTGCCAGCAGCCAAGGTCCGGCAGCATTCTATGGCTACACCTTC. It specifies CASSQGPAAFYGYTF.